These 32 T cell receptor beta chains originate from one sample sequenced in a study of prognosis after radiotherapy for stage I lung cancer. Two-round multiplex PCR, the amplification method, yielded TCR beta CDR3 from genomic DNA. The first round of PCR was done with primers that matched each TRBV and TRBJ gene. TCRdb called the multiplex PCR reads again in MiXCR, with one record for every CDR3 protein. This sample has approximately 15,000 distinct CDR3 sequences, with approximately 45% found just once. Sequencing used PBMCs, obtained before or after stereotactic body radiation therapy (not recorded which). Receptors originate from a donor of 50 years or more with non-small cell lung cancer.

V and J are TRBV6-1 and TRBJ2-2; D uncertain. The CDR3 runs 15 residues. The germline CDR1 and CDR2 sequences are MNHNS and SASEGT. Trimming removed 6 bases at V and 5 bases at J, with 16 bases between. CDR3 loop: CASSRSRAGTGELFF. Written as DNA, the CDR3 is TGTGCCAGCAGCCGATCCCGTGCCGGGACCGGGGAGCTGTTTTTT.

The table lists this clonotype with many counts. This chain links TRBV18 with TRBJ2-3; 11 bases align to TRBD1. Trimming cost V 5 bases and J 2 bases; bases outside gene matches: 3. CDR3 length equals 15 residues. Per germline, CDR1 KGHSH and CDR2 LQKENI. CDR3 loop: CASSRDRGDTDTQYF. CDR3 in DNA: TGTGCCAGCTCAAGGGACAGGGGGGACACAGATACGCAGTATTTT. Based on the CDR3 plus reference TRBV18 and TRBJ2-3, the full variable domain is NAGVMQNPRHLVRRRGQEARLRCSPMKGHSHVYWYRQLPEEGLKFMVYLQKENIIDESGMPKERFSAEFPKEGPSILRIQQVVRGDSAAYFCASSRDRGDTDTQYFGPGTRLTVL.

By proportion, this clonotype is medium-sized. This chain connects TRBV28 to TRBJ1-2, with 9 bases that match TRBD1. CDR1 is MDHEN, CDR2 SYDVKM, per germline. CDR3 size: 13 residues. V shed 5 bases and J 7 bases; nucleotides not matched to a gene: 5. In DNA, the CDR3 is TGTGCCAGCAGTCTCTGGGACAGGGCTGGCTACACCTTC. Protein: CASSLWDRAGYTF.

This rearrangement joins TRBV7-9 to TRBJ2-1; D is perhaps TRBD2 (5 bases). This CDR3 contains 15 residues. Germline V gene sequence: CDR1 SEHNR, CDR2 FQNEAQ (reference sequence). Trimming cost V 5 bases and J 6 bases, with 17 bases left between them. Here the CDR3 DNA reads TGTGCCAGCAGCCTACCGGGGTGGCCGATCAATGAGCAGTTCTTC. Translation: CASSLPGWPINEQFF.

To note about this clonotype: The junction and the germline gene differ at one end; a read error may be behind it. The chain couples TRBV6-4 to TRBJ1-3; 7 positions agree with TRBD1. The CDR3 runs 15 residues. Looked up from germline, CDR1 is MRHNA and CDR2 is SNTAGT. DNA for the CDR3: TGTCCCAGCAAGACGGGACAGAGCTCTGGAGACACCATATATTTT. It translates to CPSKTGQSSGDTIYF.

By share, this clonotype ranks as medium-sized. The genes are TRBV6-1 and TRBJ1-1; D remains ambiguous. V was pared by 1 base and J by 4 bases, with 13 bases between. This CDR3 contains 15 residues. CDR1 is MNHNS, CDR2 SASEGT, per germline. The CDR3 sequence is CASSEEGGGGTEAFF. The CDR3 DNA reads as TGTGCCAGCAGTGAAGAGGGCGGTGGTGGCACTGAAGCTTTCTTT.

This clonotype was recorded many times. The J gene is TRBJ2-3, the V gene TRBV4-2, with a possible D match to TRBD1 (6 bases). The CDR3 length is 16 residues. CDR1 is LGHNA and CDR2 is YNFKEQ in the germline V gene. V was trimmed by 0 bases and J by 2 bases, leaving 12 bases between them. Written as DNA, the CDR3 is TGTGCCAGCAGCCAAGAAGGGGGTTTCTACACAGATACGCAGTATTTT. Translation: CASSQEGGFYTDTQYF.

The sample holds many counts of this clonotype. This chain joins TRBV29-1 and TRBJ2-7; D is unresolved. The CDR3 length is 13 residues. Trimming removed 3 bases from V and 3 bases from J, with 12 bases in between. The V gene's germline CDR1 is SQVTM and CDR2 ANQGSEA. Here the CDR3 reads CSVETPPGYEQYF. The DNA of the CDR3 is TGCAGCGTTGAGACCCCCCCGGGCTACGAGCAGTACTTC.

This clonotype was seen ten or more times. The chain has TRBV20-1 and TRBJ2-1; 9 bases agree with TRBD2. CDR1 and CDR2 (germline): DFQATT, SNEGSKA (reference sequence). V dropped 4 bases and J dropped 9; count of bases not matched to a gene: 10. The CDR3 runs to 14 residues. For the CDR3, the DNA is TGCAGTGCTACTCCGGGACTAGCAGAGGGTGAGCAGTTCTTC. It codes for CSATPGLAEGEQFF.

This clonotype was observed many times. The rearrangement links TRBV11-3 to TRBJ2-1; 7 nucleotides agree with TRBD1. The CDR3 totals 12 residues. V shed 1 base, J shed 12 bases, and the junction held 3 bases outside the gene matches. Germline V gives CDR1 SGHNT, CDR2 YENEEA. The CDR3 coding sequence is TGTGCCAGCAGCTTAGCCCGGGACAGGCAGTTCTTC. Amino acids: CASSLARDRQFF.

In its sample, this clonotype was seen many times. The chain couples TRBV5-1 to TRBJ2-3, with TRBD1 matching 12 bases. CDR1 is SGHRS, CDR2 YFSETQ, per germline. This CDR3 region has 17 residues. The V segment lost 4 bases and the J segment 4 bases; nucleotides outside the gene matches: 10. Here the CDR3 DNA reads TGCGCCAGCAGCGGGGCGGGACAGGGGGCGCGGGCAGATACGCAGTATTTT. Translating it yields CASSGAGQGARADTQYF.

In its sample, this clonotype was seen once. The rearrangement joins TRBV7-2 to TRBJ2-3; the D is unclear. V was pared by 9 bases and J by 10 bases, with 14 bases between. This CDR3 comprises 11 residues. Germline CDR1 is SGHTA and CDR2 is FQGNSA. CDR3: CASSLVGAQYF. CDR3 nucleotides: TGTGCCAGTTCCCTGGTTGGGGCGCAGTATTTT.

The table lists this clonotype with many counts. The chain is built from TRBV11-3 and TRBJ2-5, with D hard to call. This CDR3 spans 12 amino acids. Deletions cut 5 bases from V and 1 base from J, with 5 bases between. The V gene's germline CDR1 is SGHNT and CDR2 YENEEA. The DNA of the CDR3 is TGTGCCAGCAGCCCCCTCCAAGAGACCCAGTACTTC. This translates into CASSPLQETQYF. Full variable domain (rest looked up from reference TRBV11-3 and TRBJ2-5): EAGVVQSPRYKIIEKKQPVAFWCNPISGHNTLYWYLQNLGQGPELLIRYENEEAVDDSQLPKDRFSAERLKGVDSTLKIQPAELGDSAVYLCASSPLQETQYFGPGTRLLVL.

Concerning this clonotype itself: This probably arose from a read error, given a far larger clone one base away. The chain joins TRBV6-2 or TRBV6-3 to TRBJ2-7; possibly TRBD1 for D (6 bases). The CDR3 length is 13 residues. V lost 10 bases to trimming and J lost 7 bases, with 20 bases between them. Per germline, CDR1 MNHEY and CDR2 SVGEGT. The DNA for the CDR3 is TGTGCCACCTCGGTCAGACAGGAAAAAGAGCAGTACTTC. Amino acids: CATSVRQEKEQYF.

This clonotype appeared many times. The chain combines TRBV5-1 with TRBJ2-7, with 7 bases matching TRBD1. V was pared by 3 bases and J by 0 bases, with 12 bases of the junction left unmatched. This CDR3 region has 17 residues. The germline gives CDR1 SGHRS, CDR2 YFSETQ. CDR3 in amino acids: CASSSVIGTASSYEQYF. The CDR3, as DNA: TGCGCCAGCAGCTCAGTTATTGGGACAGCGAGCTCCTACGAGCAGTACTTC. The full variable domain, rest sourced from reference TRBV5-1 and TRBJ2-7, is KAGVTQTPRYLIKTRGQQVTLSCSPISGHRSVSWYQQTPGQGLQFLFEYFSETQRNKGNFPGRFSGRQFSNSRSEMNVSTLELGDSALYLCASSSVIGTASSYEQYFGPGTRLTVT.

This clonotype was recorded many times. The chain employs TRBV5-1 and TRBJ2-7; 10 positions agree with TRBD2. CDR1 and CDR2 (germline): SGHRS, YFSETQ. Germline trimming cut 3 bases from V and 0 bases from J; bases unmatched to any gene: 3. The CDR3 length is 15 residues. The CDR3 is CASSSSGSPSYEQYF. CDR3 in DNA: TGCGCCAGCAGCTCTAGCGGGAGTCCCTCCTACGAGCAGTACTTC.

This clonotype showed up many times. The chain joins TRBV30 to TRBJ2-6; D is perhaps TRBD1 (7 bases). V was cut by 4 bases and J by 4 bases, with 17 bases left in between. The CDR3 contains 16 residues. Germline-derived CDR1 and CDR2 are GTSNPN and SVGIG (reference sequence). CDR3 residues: CAWNGWAGQGANVLTF. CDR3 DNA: TGTGCCTGGAACGGGTGGGCGGGACAGGGGGCCAACGTCCTGACTTTC. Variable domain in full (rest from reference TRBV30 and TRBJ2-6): SQTIHQWPATLVQPVGSPLSLECTVEGTSNPNLYWYRQAAGRGLQLLFYSVGIGQISSEVPQNLSASRPQDRQFILSSKKLLLSDSGFYLCAWNGWAGQGANVLTFGAGSRLTVL.

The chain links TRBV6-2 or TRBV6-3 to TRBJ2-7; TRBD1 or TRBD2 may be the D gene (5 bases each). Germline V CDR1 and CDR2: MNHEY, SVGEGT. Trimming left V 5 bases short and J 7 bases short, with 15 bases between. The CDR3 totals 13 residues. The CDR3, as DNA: TGTGCCAGCAGTACCCCCGGGACGTTGGAGCAGTACTTC. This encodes CASSTPGTLEQYF.

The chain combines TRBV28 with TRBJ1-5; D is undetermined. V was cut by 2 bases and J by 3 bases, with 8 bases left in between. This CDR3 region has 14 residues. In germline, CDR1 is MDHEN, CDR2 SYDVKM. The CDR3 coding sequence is TGTGCCAGCAGTTTAACGGGAAACAATCAGCCCCAGCATTTT. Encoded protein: CASSLTGNNQPQHF.

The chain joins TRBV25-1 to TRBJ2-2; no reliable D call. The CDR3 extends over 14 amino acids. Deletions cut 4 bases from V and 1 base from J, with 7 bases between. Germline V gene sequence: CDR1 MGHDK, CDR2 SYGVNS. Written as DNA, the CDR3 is TGTGCCAGCAGTGCCCGTTTGAACACCGGGGAGCTGTTTTTT. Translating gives CASSARLNTGELFF.

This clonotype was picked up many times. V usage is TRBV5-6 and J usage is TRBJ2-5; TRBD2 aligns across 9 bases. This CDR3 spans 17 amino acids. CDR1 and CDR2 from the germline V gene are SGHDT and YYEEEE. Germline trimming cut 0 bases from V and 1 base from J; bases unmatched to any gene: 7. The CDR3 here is CASSLVLAGNLQETQYF. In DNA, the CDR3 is TGTGCCAGCAGCTTGGTTCTAGCGGGAAACCTCCAAGAGACCCAGTACTTC.

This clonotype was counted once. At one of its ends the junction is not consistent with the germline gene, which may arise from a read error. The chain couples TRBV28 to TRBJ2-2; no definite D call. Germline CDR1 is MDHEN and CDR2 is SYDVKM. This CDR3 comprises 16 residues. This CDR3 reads CASSLFFSMNTVELFF. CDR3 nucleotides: TGTGCCAGCAGTTTATTCTTTAGTATGAACACCGTGGAGCTGTTTTTT.

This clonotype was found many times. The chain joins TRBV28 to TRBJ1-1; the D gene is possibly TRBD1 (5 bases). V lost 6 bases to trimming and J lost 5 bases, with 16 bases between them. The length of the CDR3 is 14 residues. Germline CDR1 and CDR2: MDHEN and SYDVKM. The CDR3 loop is CASRPTVLGTEAFF. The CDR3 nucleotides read TGTGCCAGCAGACCGACAGTCTTGGGGACTGAAGCTTTCTTT.

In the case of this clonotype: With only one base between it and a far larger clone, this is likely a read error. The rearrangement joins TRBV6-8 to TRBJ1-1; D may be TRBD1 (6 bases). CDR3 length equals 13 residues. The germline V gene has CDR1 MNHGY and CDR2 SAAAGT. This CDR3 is CSSSIQGSTEAFF. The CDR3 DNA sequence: TGTTCCAGCAGTATTCAGGGGAGCACTGAAGCTTTCTTT.

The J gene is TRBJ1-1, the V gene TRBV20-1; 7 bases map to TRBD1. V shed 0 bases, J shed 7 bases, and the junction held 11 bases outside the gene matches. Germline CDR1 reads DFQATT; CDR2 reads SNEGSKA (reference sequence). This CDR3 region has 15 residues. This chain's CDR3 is CSARDSGGVLHEAFF. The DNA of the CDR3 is TGCAGTGCTAGAGATTCAGGGGGGGTCCTCCATGAAGCTTTCTTT.

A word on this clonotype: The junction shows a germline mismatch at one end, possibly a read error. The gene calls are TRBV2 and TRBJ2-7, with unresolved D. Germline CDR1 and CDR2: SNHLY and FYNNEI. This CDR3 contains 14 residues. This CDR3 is CVSSVRSAFYEQYF. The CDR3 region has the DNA TGTGTCAGCAGTGTTCGTTCGGCTTTCTACGAGCAGTACTTT.

The CDR3 sequence: CASTNFNSGRRYGYTF. The CDR3 DNA sequence: TGTGCCAGTACCAATTTCAACAGTGGGCGACGCTATGGCTACACCTTC. The chain couples TRBV19 to TRBJ1-2; D not resolved. Trimming stripped 7 bases from V and 4 bases from J, with 22 bases between. This CDR3 region has 16 residues. Germline V gene sequence: CDR1 LNHDA, CDR2 SQIVND (reference sequence). Together with reference TRBV19 and TRBJ1-2, the CDR3 gives the full variable domain: DGGITQSPKYLFRKEGQNVTLSCEQNLNHDAMYWYRQDPGQGLRLIYYSQIVNDFQKGDIAEGYSVSREKKESFPLTVTSAQKNPTAFYLCASTNFNSGRRYGYTFGSGTRLTVV.

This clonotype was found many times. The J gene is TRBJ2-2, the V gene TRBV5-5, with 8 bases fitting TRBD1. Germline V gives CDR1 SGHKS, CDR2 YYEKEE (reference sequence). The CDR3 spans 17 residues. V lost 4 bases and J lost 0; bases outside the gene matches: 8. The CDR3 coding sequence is TGTGCCAGCAGCCTCAGGGGGCGGGGAACGAACACCGGGGAGCTGTTTTTT. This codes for CASSLRGRGTNTGELFF.

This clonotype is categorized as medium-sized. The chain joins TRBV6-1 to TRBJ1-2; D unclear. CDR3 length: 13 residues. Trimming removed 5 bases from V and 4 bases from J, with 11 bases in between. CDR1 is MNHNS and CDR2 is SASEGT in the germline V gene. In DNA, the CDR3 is TGTGCCAGCAGTACCGGTGATTTCTATGGCTACACCTTC. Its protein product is CASSTGDFYGYTF.

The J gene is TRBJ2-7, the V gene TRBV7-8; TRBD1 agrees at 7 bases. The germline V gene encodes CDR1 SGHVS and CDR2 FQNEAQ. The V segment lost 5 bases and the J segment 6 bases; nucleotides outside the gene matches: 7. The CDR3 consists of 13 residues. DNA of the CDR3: TGTGCCAGCAGCAGGACAGGCGGTCTCGAGCAGTACTTC. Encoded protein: CASSRTGGLEQYF.

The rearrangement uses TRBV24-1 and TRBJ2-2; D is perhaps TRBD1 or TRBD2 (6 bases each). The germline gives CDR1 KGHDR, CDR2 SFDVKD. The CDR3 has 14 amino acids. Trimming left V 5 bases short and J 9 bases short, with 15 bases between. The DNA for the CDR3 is TGTGCCACCAGTGTTCGGGGGCAGGCCTGGGAGCTGTTTTTT. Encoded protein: CATSVRGQAWELFF.

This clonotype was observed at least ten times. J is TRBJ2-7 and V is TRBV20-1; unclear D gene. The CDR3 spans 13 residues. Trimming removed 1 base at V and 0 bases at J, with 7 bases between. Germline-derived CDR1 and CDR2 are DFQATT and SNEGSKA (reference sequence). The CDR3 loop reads CSARGHLSYEQYF. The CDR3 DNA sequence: TGCAGTGCTAGAGGACACCTCTCCTACGAGCAGTACTTC.